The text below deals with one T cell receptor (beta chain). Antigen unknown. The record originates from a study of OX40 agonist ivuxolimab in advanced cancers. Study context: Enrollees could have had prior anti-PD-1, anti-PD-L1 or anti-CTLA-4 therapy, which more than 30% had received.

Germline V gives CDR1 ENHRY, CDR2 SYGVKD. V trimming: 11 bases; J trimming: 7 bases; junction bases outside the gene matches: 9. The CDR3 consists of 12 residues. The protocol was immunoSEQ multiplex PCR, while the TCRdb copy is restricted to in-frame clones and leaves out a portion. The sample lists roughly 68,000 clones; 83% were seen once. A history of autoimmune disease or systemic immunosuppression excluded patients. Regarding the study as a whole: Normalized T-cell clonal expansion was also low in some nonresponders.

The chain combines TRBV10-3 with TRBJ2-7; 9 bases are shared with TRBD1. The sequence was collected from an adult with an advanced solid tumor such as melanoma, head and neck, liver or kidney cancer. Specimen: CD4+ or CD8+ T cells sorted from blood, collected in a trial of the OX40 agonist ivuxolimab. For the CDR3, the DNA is TGTGCCTCAGCCGGGACAGGGTTTGAGCAGTACTTC. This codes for CASAGTGFEQYF.